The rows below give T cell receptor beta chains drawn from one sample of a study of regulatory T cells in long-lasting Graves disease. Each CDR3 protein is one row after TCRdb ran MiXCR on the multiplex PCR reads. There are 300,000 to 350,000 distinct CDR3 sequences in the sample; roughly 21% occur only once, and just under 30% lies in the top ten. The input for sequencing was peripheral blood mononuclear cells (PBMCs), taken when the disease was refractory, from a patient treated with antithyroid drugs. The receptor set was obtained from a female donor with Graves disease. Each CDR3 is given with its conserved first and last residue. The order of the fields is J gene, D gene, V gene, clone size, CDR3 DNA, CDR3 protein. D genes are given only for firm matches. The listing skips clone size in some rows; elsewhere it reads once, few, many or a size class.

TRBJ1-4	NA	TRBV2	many	TGTGCCAGCAGTCCAGATGAAAAACTGTTTTTT	CASSPDEKLFF
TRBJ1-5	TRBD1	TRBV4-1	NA	TGCGCCAGCAGCCACGACCGCCGGACAGGGGCCAATCAGCCCCAGCATTTT	CASSHDRRTGANQPQHF
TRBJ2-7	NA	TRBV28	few	TGTGCCAGCAGAGCGTTCTCCTACGAGCAGTACTTC	CASRAFSYEQYF
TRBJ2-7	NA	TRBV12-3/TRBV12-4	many	TGTGCCAGCAGTTTTGGGACGGCTTACGAGCAGTACTTC	CASSFGTAYEQYF
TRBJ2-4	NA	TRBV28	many	TGTGCCAGCAGTCCGCCCCTCACTCCTCAGTACTTC	CASSPPLTPQYF
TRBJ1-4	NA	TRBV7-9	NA	TGTGCCAGCAGCTTAGTTGACAGCACAGCAACTAATGAAAAACTGTTTTTT	CASSLVDSTATNEKLFF
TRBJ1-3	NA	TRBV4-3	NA	TGCGCCAGCAGCCAAGATCTGGGGGCTACTGGAAACACCATATATTTT	CASSQDLGATGNTIYF
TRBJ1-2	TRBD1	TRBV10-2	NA	TGCGCCAGCAGAGCTCCGGGACAGGGGCAGTATGGCTACACCTTC	CASRAPGQGQYGYTF
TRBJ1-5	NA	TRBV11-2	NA	TGTGCCAGCAGCTTAGGAGGACAGTATCAGCCCCAGCATTTT	CASSLGGQYQPQHF
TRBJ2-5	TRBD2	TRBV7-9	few	TGTGCCAGCAGCTCCGGGACTAGCGGACAAGAGACCCAGTACTTC	CASSSGTSGQETQYF
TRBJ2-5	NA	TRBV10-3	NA	TGTGCCATCAGTGAAGGACAGACCCAGTACTTC	CAISEGQTQYF
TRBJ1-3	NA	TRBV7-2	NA	TGTGCCAGCAGCCGAAACCTACAGGTTTACTCTGGAAACACCATATATTTT	CASSRNLQVYSGNTIYF
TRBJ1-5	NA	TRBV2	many	TGTGCCAGCAGGGATCAGACCCACCGCAATCAGCCCCAGCATTTT	CASRDQTHRNQPQHF
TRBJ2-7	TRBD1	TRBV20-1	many	TGCAGTGCTAGAGGCGCGGGGACAGGGACGTACGAGCAGTACTTC	CSARGAGTGTYEQYF
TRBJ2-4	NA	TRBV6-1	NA	TGTGCCAGCTGGTCGGGAAGTGGCATTCAGTACTTC	CASWSGSGIQYF
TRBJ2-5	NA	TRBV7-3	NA	TGTGCCAGACCTAGGGACACCACGACCCAGTACTTC	CARPRDTTTQYF
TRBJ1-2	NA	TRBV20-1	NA	TGCAGTGCTAGGGGGGTGAATGGCTACACCTTC	CSARGVNGYTF
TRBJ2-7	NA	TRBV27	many	TGTGCCAGCAGTGCCCAGGGATTTGATTCTTACCACGAGCAGTACTTC	CASSAQGFDSYHEQYF
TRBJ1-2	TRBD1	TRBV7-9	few	TGTGCCAGCAGCTCCGTAAGGACAGGGGGCAACGGCTACACCTTC	CASSSVRTGGNGYTF
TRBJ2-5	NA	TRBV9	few	TGTGCCAGCAGCGTAGATTCCCAAGAGACCCAGTACTTC	CASSVDSQETQYF
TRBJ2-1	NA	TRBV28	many	TGTGCCAGCAGTTCGTCTAGCGCCCACTCCTACAATGAGCAGTTCTTC	CASSSSSAHSYNEQFF
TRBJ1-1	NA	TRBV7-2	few	TGTGCCATCCTGACGGGGACGAACACTGAAGCTTTCTTT	CAILTGTNTEAFF
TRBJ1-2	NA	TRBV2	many	TGTGCCAGCAGTCCCAGGGGAATAAAGGGCTACACCTTC	CASSPRGIKGYTF
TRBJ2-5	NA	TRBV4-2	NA	TGTGCCAGCAGCCAAGAAGGATCGGGAGAGACCCAGTACTTC	CASSQEGSGETQYF
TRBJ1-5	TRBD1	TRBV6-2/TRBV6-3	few	TGTGCCAGCAGTTCCTCGGACAGGGGGCTTAATCAGCCCCAGCATTTT	CASSSSDRGLNQPQHF
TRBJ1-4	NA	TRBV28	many	TGTGCCAGCAGTTTACTATATGAAAAACTGTTTTTT	CASSLLYEKLFF
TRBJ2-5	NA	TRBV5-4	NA	TGTGCCAGCAGCCCCGGGGCCAAGGAGGAGACCCAGTACTTC	CASSPGAKEETQYF
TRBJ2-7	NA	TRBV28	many	TGTGCCAGCAGTTTACCTCCAGGTGAATCCTACGAGCAGTACTTC	CASSLPPGESYEQYF
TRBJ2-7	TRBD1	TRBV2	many	TGTGCCAGCAGTGGAGGGGGCAGGTCCTACGAGCAGTACTTC	CASSGGGRSYEQYF
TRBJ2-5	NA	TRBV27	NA	TGTGCCAGCAGTTCACGGACGTCCCAGTACTTC	CASSSRTSQYF